These 10 T cell receptor beta chains share one sample of origin, sequenced in a study of radiation and T cells in renal cell carcinoma. The repertoire was sequenced with immunoSEQ multiplex PCR; TCRdb's copy has only in-frame clones and lacks some. The sample lists some 130,000 clones, approximately 90% seen once, with 5.8% in the top ten. Noted time point: blood 2 weeks post-SBRT. Treatment of the sample: 15 Gy SBRT to primary tumor, nephrectomy 4 weeks later. The sequenced sample was blood, obtained from a patient whose treatment included radiotherapy and nephrectomy. All receptors come from a woman in her 70s with renal cell carcinoma.

V and J are TRBV11-3 and TRBJ1-3; D is unclear. The CDR3 spans 11 residues. V was trimmed by 4 bases and J by 7 bases, leaving 5 bases between them. The V gene's germline CDR1 is SGHNT and CDR2 YENEEA. CDR3 coding DNA: TGTGCCAGCAGCTCGTCCAACACCATATATTTT. Translation gives CASSSSNTIYF.

The chain combines TRBV7-9 with TRBJ1-2, with D unresolved. This CDR3 contains 15 residues. Germline V gene lookup returns CDR1 SEHNR and CDR2 FQNEAQ (reference sequence). V dropped 1 base and J dropped 4 bases, with 13 bases sitting between them. DNA for the CDR3: TGTGCCAGCAGCTTAGAACTGGCGACAATCTATGGCTACACCTTC. Translated, it gives CASSLELATIYGYTF.

This clone was seen just once. In DNA, the CDR3 is TGTGCCAGCAGCCGAGGAGTGACTAGCGGGGGAGCCGGGGAGCTGTTTTTT. Its translation is CASSRGVTSGGAGELFF. The gene calls are TRBV7-2 and TRBJ2-2, with TRBD2 matching 12 bases. This CDR3 contains 17 residues. In germline, CDR1 is SGHTA, CDR2 FQGNSA. The V segment lost 5 bases and the J segment 6 bases; nucleotides outside the gene matches: 10.

The CDR3 bases are TGTGCCAGCAGCTTGGTCGGGGACGCAACTGGAAACACCATATATTTT. Amino acid sequence: CASSLVGDATGNTIYF. The chain carries TRBV5-6 and TRBJ1-3; a possible D gene is TRBD1 (5 bases). Trimming shortened V by 0 bases and J by 2 bases, and 12 bases separated the two germline ends. This CDR3 has 16 amino acids. Germline assignment: CDR1 SGHDT and CDR2 YYEEEE.

This chain uses TRBV25-1 with TRBJ1-5; 10 bases are shared with TRBD1. The CDR3 covers 14 residues. Germline CDR1 and CDR2: MGHDK and SYGVNS. The V segment lost 6 bases and the J segment 3 bases; nucleotides outside the gene matches: 2. The CDR3 protein is CASRGTGDNQPQHF. The CDR3 DNA is TGTGCCAGCAGAGGGACAGGGGACAATCAGCCCCAGCATTTT.

Remarks on this clone: Other DNA variants within this sample encode the same CDR3. The chain is built from TRBV4-1 and TRBJ2-3; TRBD2 aligns across 7 bases. CDR1 is MGHRA, CDR2 YSYEKL, per germline. The CDR3 runs 17 residues. The J segment lost 0 bases and the V segment lost 0 bases, leaving 6 bases of the junction unmatched. The CDR3 DNA sequence: TGCGCCAGCAGCCAAGATCCCCCGGGGGGAAGCACAGATACGCAGTATTTT. Protein sequence: CASSQDPPGGSTDTQYF.

This chain joins TRBV6-6 and TRBJ1-5; 9 bases match TRBD1. The CDR3 runs 16 residues. V shed 6 bases and J 0 bases; nucleotides not matched to a gene: 6. Looked up from germline, CDR1 is MNHNY and CDR2 is SVGAGI (reference sequence). Here the CDR3 reads CASRNQQGASNQPQHF. As DNA, the CDR3 is TGTGCCAGCAGGAACCAACAGGGGGCTAGCAATCAGCCCCAGCATTTT.

V gene TRBV27 combines with J gene TRBJ2-1; 7 nucleotides match TRBD1. In germline, CDR1 is MNHEY, CDR2 SMNVEV (reference sequence). The CDR3 extends over 15 amino acids. J gave up 4 bases and V 2 bases, and 5 bases lay outside the gene matches. In DNA, the CDR3 is TGTGCCAGCAGTTTAGAGGGACAGTCATACAATGAGCAGTTCTTC. Protein product: CASSLEGQSYNEQFF.

The chain links TRBV5-1 to TRBJ2-1; 13 nucleotides line up with TRBD2. Germline V CDR1 and CDR2: SGHRS, YFSETQ. The CDR3 runs to 15 residues. The V and J ends lost 0 bases and 9 bases, in that order; junction bases with no gene match: 3. This CDR3 is CASSLEGTSGVEQFF. In DNA, the CDR3 is TGCGCCAGCAGCTTGGAAGGGACTAGCGGGGTTGAGCAGTTCTTC.

This sequence joins TRBV28 and TRBJ1-4, with D perhaps TRBD1 (5 bases). Trimming shortened V by 2 bases and J by 6 bases, and 10 bases separated the two germline ends. Germline V gene sequence: CDR1 MDHEN, CDR2 SYDVKM. There are 14 residues in the CDR3. The CDR3 loop reads CASSLGGSYEKLFF. As DNA, the CDR3 is TGTGCCAGCAGTTTAGGGGGATCTTATGAAAAACTGTTTTTT.